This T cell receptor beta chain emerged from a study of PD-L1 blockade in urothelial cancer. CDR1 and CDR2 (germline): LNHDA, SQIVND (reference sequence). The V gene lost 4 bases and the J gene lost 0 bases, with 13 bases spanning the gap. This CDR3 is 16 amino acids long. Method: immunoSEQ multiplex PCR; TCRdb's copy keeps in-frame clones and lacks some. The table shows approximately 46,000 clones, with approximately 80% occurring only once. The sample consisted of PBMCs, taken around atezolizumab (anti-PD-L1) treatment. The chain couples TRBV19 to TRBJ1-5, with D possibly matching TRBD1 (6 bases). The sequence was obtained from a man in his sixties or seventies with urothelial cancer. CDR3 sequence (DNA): TGTGCCAGTAGTAAGACTCAGGACAGTAGCAATCAGCCCCAGCATTTT. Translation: CASSKTQDSSNQPQHF.